Judged by abundance, the clone carrying this T cell receptor (beta chain) is medium-sized. Its antigen is as yet unknown. About 500 ng RNA was reverse transcribed with alpha and beta constant-region primers. Using multiplexing indices, alpha and beta chain libraries were generated apart by chain-specific third strand synthesis. A single primer pair per chain amplified all rearrangements, with per-molecule barcodes. TCRdb redid the calling of the 5' RACE reads with MiXCR, one entry per CDR3 protein. Of around 19,000 distinct CDR3 sequences detected, roughly 8.9% appear once; the ten largest clones hold over 2.5%. This record belongs to a study of HIV-infected patients and healthy controls. The CDR3 runs 14 residues. The V gene lost 4 bases and the J gene lost 5 bases, with 12 bases spanning the gap. The germline CDR1 and CDR2 sequences are SGDLS and YYNGEE. The study's findings and limits: Size-matched repertoire data failed to replicate the apparent Gini index recovery after therapy in HIV-infected patients.

All unsorted peripheral T cells were captured because whole blood was used without fractionation. The origin of this receptor is an adult in good health. The sequenced sample consisted of blood. The chain uses TRBV9 and TRBJ2-2; TRBD2 might be the D (6 bases). This CDR3 is CASSPPEGTGELFF. The CDR3 nucleotides are TGTGCCAGCAGCCCCCCGGAGGGGACCGGGGAGCTGTTTTTT.